The clone carrying this TCR beta chain was detected only a few times. This record comes from a study of blood T cells in healthy people across ages. A second PCR, run for about 7 to 11 cycles, used a sample-barcoded 5' primer plus a J-beta primer mix. MiXCR, run by TCRdb on the 5' RACE reads, gives a single entry per CDR3 protein. Of approximately 900,000 distinct CDR3 sequences in the sample, about 28% were seen once. Germline assignment: CDR1 SGHTA and CDR2 FQGNSA. Trimming cost V 1 base and J 13 bases, with 19 bases left between them. This CDR3 has 14 amino acids. The same specimen was also included in a second study, on T cells of mothers and their children.

V gene TRBV7-2 combines with J gene TRBJ2-5; D is perhaps TRBD2 (6 bases). Sequenced input: blood. This sequence was found in a woman between 40 and 50 years old in good health. The DNA of the CDR3 is TGTGCCAGCAGCTTAGGGGGCACTAGCATCGCCTGGTACTTC. As protein: CASSLGGTSIAWYF.